One sample yielded the 20 T cell receptor beta chains listed below, sequenced in a study of circulating and synovial CD4+ cells in juvenile arthritis. The protocol was immunoSEQ multiplex PCR, while the TCRdb copy is restricted to in-frame clones and leaves out a portion. The sample carries tens of thousands of clones, about 95% recorded once. The sample taken for sequencing was CD4+ T cells from blood. These receptors all come from a human donor with juvenile idiopathic arthritis.

This clone was detected only once. This chain uses TRBV7-8 with TRBJ1-1, with 9 bases identical to TRBD1. Germline trimming cut 4 bases from V and 11 bases from J; bases unmatched to any gene: 11. CDR1 SGHVS and CDR2 FQNEAQ come from the germline V gene. The length of the CDR3 is 14 residues. CDR3: CASSYPGQGYVAFF. The CDR3 DNA sequence: TGTGCCAGCAGCTATCCGGGACAGGGCTATGTGGCTTTCTTT. The full variable domain, with the rest looked up from reference TRBV7-8 and TRBJ1-1, is GAGVSQSPRYKVAKRGQDVALRCDPISGHVSLFWYQQALGQGPEFLTYFQNEAQLDKSGLPSDRFFAERPEGSVSTLKIQRTQQEDSAVYLCASSYPGQGYVAFFGQGTRLTVV.

The chain joins TRBV10-3 to TRBJ2-7, with D possibly matching TRBD2 (7 bases). V was clipped by 4 bases and J by 2 bases, with 12 bases between them. The CDR3 sequence is 14 residues long. Germline V CDR1 and CDR2: ENHRY, SYGVKD. CDR3 in amino acids: CAISVRGGAYEQYF. Written as DNA, the CDR3 is TGTGCCATCAGTGTGAGGGGGGGAGCCTACGAGCAGTACTTC.

There are a few counts of this clone. The chain has TRBV10-3 and TRBJ1-6, with D hard to call. The germline gives CDR1 ENHRY, CDR2 SYGVKD. This CDR3 spans 13 amino acids. Trimming left V 8 bases short and J 10 bases short, with 15 bases between. CDR3 coding DNA: TGTGCCATCTCCCGAGATGTCGGGTCACCCCTCCACTTT. Protein: CAISRDVGSPLHF.

The chain joins TRBV19 to TRBJ1-3; 8 bases map to TRBD1. This CDR3 has 14 residues. The V gene end was trimmed by 8 bases and the J gene end by 7 bases; junction bases not matched to a gene: 10. The germline gives CDR1 LNHDA, CDR2 SQIVND (reference sequence). The CDR3 DNA is TGTGCCAGTGCAGACCGGACAGGGATGAACACCATATATTTT. It translates to CASADRTGMNTIYF.

The gene calls are TRBV27 and TRBJ1-1; D remains ambiguous. The CDR3 is 19 amino acids. Between the trimmed V and J ends, which lost 2 bases and 1 base, there was a span of 23 bases. CDR1 is MNHEY and CDR2 is SMNVEV in the germline V gene (reference sequence). CDR3 nucleotide sequence: TGTGCCAGCAGTTTAGATTCTCGAAACGACCGGGAGTCGAACACTGAAGCTTTCTTT. Its translation: CASSLDSRNDRESNTEAFF.

Comments on this clone: Distinct nucleotide sequences in the sample also encode this CDR3. The chain recombines TRBV4-3 with TRBJ1-6; no clear D gene. The CDR3 totals 16 residues. Germline values: CDR1 LGHNA, CDR2 YSLEER. Trimming stripped 0 bases from V and 7 bases from J, with 13 bases between. CDR3 DNA sequence: TGCGCCAGCAGCCAAGAAGGAGGGAGTGGGAATTCACCCCTCCACTTT. Residues: CASSQEGGSGNSPLHF.

The chain has TRBV5-1 and TRBJ2-1, with TRBD1 matching 10 bases. The trim removed 4 bases at V and 3 bases at J, leaving 16 bases unmatched. The CDR3 runs 19 residues. CDR1 is SGHRS, CDR2 YFSETQ, per germline. CDR3 sequence (DNA): TGCGCCAGCAGCCTTCTGTTTTGGGGGGGACAGGGGAACTACAATGAGCAGTTCTTC. This translates into CASSLLFWGGQGNYNEQFF.

Details on this clone: The germline gene is not matched at one end of the junction; a read error may be the cause. This rearrangement joins TRBV27 to TRBJ1-2; D not resolved. Germline CDR1 is MNHEY and CDR2 is SMNVEV (reference sequence). This CDR3 region has 13 residues. The CDR3 loop is CASSLSVGYGCTF. The CDR3 DNA follows: TGTGCCAGCAGTTTGTCGGTGGGCTATGGCTGCACCTTC.

This clone was recorded once. The gene calls are TRBV10-1 and TRBJ2-3; TRBD1 aligns across 11 bases. V was pared by 2 bases and J by 3 bases, with 1 base of the junction left unmatched. The CDR3 length is 15 residues. Germline CDR1 is WNHNN and CDR2 is SYGVQD (reference sequence). CDR3 sequence (DNA): TGCGCCAGCAGTGAGGGGGACAGGGGGACAGATACGCAGTATTTT. Protein product: CASSEGDRGTDTQYF.

The chain combines TRBV29-1 with TRBJ2-7; D unresolved. V dropped 1 base and J dropped 2 bases, with 3 bases sitting between them. The V gene's germline CDR1 is SQVTM and CDR2 ANQGSEA. This CDR3 has 11 residues. CDR3 DNA sequence: TGCAGCGTTGAAGCTGCCTACGAGCAGTACTTC. It translates to CSVEAAYEQYF.

The chain employs TRBV6-5 and TRBJ1-1, with TRBD1 matching over 8 bases. V lost 4 bases, J lost 5 bases, and 9 bases stayed unmatched. CDR1 and CDR2 (germline): MNHEY, SVGAGI. This CDR3 comprises 15 residues. CDR3 DNA sequence: TGTGCCAGCAGTTTCCGGACAGGGAGGAAAACTGAAGCTTTCTTT. It codes for CASSFRTGRKTEAFF.

The gene calls are TRBV9 and TRBJ1-4; D is uncertain. This CDR3 has 16 residues. The germline V and J ends were trimmed by 0 bases and 7 bases, with 16 bases remaining between them. The germline gives CDR1 SGDLS, CDR2 YYNGEE. CDR3 residues: CASSVGGGGSGEKLFF. CDR3 coding DNA: TGTGCCAGCAGCGTAGGGGGAGGTGGGAGTGGTGAAAAACTGTTTTTT.

The rearrangement links TRBV6-6 to TRBJ1-2; the D gene is possibly TRBD1 (6 bases). The CDR3 runs to 12 residues. The germline gives CDR1 MNHNY, CDR2 SVGAGI (reference sequence). The DNA for the CDR3 is TGTGCTTCAAGGCGGACAGACTATGGCTACACCTTC. Protein sequence: CASRRTDYGYTF.

This clone was found once. V usage is TRBV9 and J usage is TRBJ2-5; 8 bases are shared with TRBD2. The germline V gene encodes CDR1 SGDLS and CDR2 YYNGEE. V trimming: 3 bases; J trimming: 0 bases; junction bases outside the gene matches: 7. The CDR3 covers 16 residues. CDR3 DNA: TGTGCCAGCAGCGGCCGGGGGGGGCCGTACCAAGAGACCCAGTACTTC. It codes for CASSGRGGPYQETQYF.

CDR3 bases: TGTGCCAGCAGCTCCCTTAGCGGGACCTACAATGAGCAGTTCTTC. Translated: CASSSLSGTYNEQFF. The chain combines TRBV11-2 with TRBJ2-1; 8 positions agree with TRBD2. Germline CDR1 and CDR2: SGHAT and FQNNGV. There are 15 residues in the CDR3. Germline trimming cut 4 bases from V and 2 bases from J; bases unmatched to any gene: 4.

CDR3 protein: CASSLARLAGGPLTGELFF. The CDR3 nucleotides are TGTGCCAGCAGCTTAGCGAGGCTAGCGGGGGGGCCGTTGACCGGGGAGCTGTTTTTT. The chain recombines TRBV7-8 with TRBJ2-2, with TRBD2 identical over 12 bases. The germline CDR1 and CDR2 sequences are SGHVS and FQNEAQ. The CDR3 has 19 residues. With 0 bases clipped from V and 5 bases from J, the junction kept 10 bases outside the gene matches.

The rearrangement links TRBV6-5 to TRBJ2-7; possible D gene TRBD1, 6 bases. Germline V gives CDR1 MNHEY, CDR2 SVGAGI. The CDR3 contains 15 residues. The V and J ends lost 6 bases and 6 bases respectively, with 21 bases between them. For the CDR3, the DNA is TGTGCCAGCAGGAGTACAGGGCAAGGGACGCGCGAGCAGTACTTC. Protein product: CASRSTGQGTREQYF.

V and J are TRBV28 and TRBJ1-4; 9 positions agree with TRBD1. Trimming at V came to 5 bases and at J to 4 bases, leaving 14 bases not matched to a gene. The CDR3 extends over 18 amino acids. Per the germline V gene, CDR1 is MDHEN and CDR2 is SYDVKM. The CDR3 reads CASSPYRDRDIFNEKLFF. DNA of the CDR3: TGTGCCAGCAGTCCATACCGGGACAGGGACATCTTTAATGAAAAACTGTTTTTT.

The chain employs TRBV5-1 and TRBJ1-2; 7 nucleotides agree with TRBD1. The CDR3 runs 13 residues. J gave up 7 bases and V 0 bases, and 3 bases lay outside the gene matches. Germline CDR1 reads SGHRS; CDR2 reads YFSETQ. CDR3 protein: CASSLDRGSGYTF. The CDR3 DNA reads as TGCGCCAGCAGCTTGGACAGGGGTAGTGGCTACACCTTC.

CDR3 nucleotides: TGTGCCAGCAGCTTAGGAACAGGGGGATCTGGAAACACCATATATTTT. It yields the protein CASSLGTGGSGNTIYF. This chain uses TRBV7-9 with TRBJ1-3, with 8 bases matching TRBD1. The CDR3 is 16 residues long. Germline V CDR1 and CDR2: SEHNR, FQNEAQ (reference sequence). The junction had 3 bases not matched to a gene; V was cut back by 1 base and J by 1 base. The complete variable domain, with remaining parts taken from reference TRBV7-9 and TRBJ1-3, reads DTGVSQNPRHKITKRGQNVTFRCDPISEHNRLYWYRQTLGQGPEFLTYFQNEAQLEKSRLLSDRFSAERPKGSFSTLEIQRTEQGDSAMYLCASSLGTGGSGNTIYFGEGSWLTVV.